What follows describes a single TCR beta chain. The data belong to a study of blood T cell repertoires in COVID-19. As for the study in general: The study drew acute and convalescent COVID-19 samples from the United States, Italy and Spain. From T cells, B-cell-depleted T cells, or PBMCs came the material, which was cDNA or gDNA.

Original processing notes: Counts of nucleated cells, estimated from reference gene primer amplification, were obtained. Sequencing used immunoSEQ multiplex PCR; TCRdb keeps in-frame clones, though not all of them. V, J and clone size are taken as reported in that table, and D and trimming were inferred from the DNA itself. The sample lists some 310,000 clones, around 86% occurring once. CDR1 and CDR2 from the germline V gene are LNHDA and SQIVND (reference sequence). Trimming cost V 6 bases and J 1 base, with 16 bases left between them. The CDR3 has 15 residues. This sequence joins TRBV19 and TRBJ2-7; a possible D gene is TRBD1 (6 bases). This receptor was obtained from a man aged 45-65 years with active or convalescent COVID-19. Material for sequencing was peripheral blood. CDR3 sequence reads: CASSFNRDTSYEQYF. CDR3 DNA: TGTGCCAGTAGCTTCAACCGGGACACTTCCTACGAGCAGTACTTC.